This record looks at one T cell receptor beta chain sequence and its context. The data derive from a study of blood T cell repertoires in COVID-19. Overall study context: Specimens from acute and convalescent COVID-19 originated in the United States, Italy and Spain.

The germline gives CDR1 WSHSY, CDR2 SAAADI. The CDR3 totals 16 residues. V was shortened by 6 bases and J by 3 bases, with 18 bases between the two germline ends. The protocol was immunoSEQ multiplex PCR, while the TCRdb copy is restricted to in-frame clones and leaves out a portion. In the table there are approximately 97,000 clones, roughly 80% of which are singletons. The chain is built from TRBV10-2 and TRBJ1-5; D is possibly TRBD1 (6 bases). The clonotype comes from a man aged 60 to 75 with acute or convalescent COVID-19. The sequenced sample was peripheral blood. CDR3 in DNA: TGCGCCAGCAGGGCAGGTGACAGGTCGGACAATCAGCCCCAGCATTTT. Its translation is CASRAGDRSDNQPQHF.